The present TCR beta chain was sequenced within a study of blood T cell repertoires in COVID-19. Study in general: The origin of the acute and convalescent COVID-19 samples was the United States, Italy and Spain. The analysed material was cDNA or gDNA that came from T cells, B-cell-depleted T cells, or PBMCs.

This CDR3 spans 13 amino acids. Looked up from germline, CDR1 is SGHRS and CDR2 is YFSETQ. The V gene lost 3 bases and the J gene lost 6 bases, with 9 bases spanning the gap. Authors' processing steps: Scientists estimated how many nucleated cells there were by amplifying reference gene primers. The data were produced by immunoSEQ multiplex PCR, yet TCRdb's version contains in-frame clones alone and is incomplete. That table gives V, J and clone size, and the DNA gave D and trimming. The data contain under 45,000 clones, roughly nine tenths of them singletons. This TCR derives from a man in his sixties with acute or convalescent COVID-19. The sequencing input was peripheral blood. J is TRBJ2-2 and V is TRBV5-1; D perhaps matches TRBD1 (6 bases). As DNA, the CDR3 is TGCGCCAGCAGCTCCGGACAGCCCGGGGAGCTGTTTTTT. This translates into CASSSGQPGELFF.